The 14 T cell receptor beta chains below come from one sample, sequenced in a study of CD8 T cells in Susac syndrome. The authors reverse transcribed about 0.5 to 1 ug RNA with random hexamers. From the immunoSEQ multiplex PCR reads, TCRdb called clonotypes with MiXCR, one entry per CDR3 protein. The table lists approximately 77,000 distinct CDR3 sequences, 90% to 95% of them singletons. The sequenced material came from CD4+ T cells from PBMCs. These receptors were collected from a human donor with Susac syndrome.

The rearrangement links TRBV24-1 to TRBJ2-5; D perhaps matches TRBD1 (6 bases). The CDR3 runs to 16 residues. The ends were cut back, 1 base at V and 4 bases at J, with 15 bases in the middle. CDR1 is KGHDR, CDR2 SFDVKD, per germline. The CDR3 here is CATSDLAGDQVETQYF. Written as DNA, the CDR3 is TGTGCCACCAGTGATTTAGCAGGGGACCAAGTAGAGACCCAGTACTTC.

The chain joins TRBV7-2 to TRBJ2-1; D gene uncertain. CDR3 length equals 13 residues. V was shortened by 6 bases and J by 3 bases, with 9 bases between the two germline ends. The germline gives CDR1 SGHTA, CDR2 FQGNSA. The CDR3 DNA is TGTGCCAGCAGTGACACGGGCTACAATGAGCAGTTCTTC. As protein: CASSDTGYNEQFF.

The genes are TRBV30 and TRBJ2-5; TRBD1 agrees at 7 bases. The CDR3 contains 13 residues. J lost 4 bases, V lost 2 bases, and 4 bases had no gene match. The germline V gene has CDR1 GTSNPN and CDR2 SVGIG (reference sequence). The CDR3 DNA is TGTGCCTGGAGTCTAACAGGGGTAGAGACCCAGTACTTC. Translation: CAWSLTGVETQYF. Together with reference TRBV30 and TRBJ2-5, the CDR3 gives the full variable domain: SQTIHQWPATLVQPVGSPLSLECTVEGTSNPNLYWYRQAAGRGLQLLFYSVGIGQISSEVPQNLSASRPQDRQFILSSKKLLLSDSGFYLCAWSLTGVETQYFGPGTRLLVL.

This chain connects TRBV7-2 to TRBJ1-1, with D unresolved. CDR1 and CDR2 (germline): SGHTA, FQGNSA. The CDR3 covers 12 residues. Trimming cost V 1 base and J 11 bases, with 11 bases left between them. The DNA of the CDR3 is TGTGCCAGCAGCTTAGGCCCATTGGGCGCTTTCTTT. Amino acids: CASSLGPLGAFF.

The chain links TRBV30 to TRBJ2-3, with TRBD2 identical over 7 bases. The V gene end was trimmed by 2 bases and the J gene end by 6 bases; junction bases not matched to a gene: 8. The CDR3 extends over 14 amino acids. Germline V CDR1 and CDR2: GTSNPN, SVGIG (reference sequence). CDR3 in amino acids: CAWSPGLGGDTQYF. The CDR3, as DNA: TGTGCCTGGAGTCCAGGGCTCGGGGGGGATACGCAGTATTTT.

This rearrangement joins TRBV23-1 to TRBJ2-3; possibly TRBD1 for D (5 bases). TRBV23-1 is classed as an ORF, of uncertain function. The CDR3 sequence is 16 residues long. Trimming stripped 3 bases from V and 2 bases from J, with 15 bases between. CDR3 DNA: TGCGCCAGCAGTCACAGGGCTCGGGCCCTCACAGATACGCAGTATTTT. It is translated as CASSHRARALTDTQYF.

J is TRBJ1-6 and V is TRBV19; 7 bases fit TRBD1. V lost 3 bases, J lost 8 bases, and 4 bases stayed unmatched. Looked up from germline, CDR1 is LNHDA and CDR2 is SQIVND (reference sequence). This CDR3 spans 14 amino acids. As DNA, the CDR3 is TGTGCCAGTAGTATGGGACAGCTTGATTCACCCCTCCACTTT. It is translated as CASSMGQLDSPLHF.

The chain employs TRBV3-1 and TRBJ1-2; 8 bases align to TRBD1. Per germline, CDR1 LGHDT and CDR2 YNNKEL (reference sequence). There are 15 residues in the CDR3. With 3 bases clipped from V and 4 bases from J, the junction kept 7 bases outside the gene matches. In DNA form, the CDR3 reads TGTGCCAGCAGCCACAGACAGGGGATAGGCTATGGCTACACCTTC. Translation: CASSHRQGIGYGYTF.

V is TRBV20-1 and J is TRBJ2-1; D gene ambiguous. With 0 bases removed from V and 5 bases from J, the gap between germline ends came to 8 bases. This CDR3 has 13 amino acids. Germline loops: CDR1 DFQATT, CDR2 SNEGSKA (reference sequence). The DNA of the CDR3 is TGCAGTGCTAGAGACTGGAGACACAATGAGCAGTTCTTC. It encodes CSARDWRHNEQFF.

In this sample, this clonotype turned up a few times. This rearrangement joins TRBV4-1 to TRBJ2-5; no firm D call. The germline V gene encodes CDR1 MGHRA and CDR2 YSYEKL. The ends were cut back, 0 bases at V and 4 bases at J, with 6 bases in the middle. The CDR3 is 13 residues long. This CDR3 reads CASSQDRRETQYF. The CDR3 DNA reads TGCGCCAGCAGCCAAGATCGGCGAGAGACCCAGTACTTC.

This clonotype was counted a single time. J is TRBJ1-6 and V is TRBV20-1; D possibly corresponds to TRBD1 (6 bases). The CDR3 covers 15 residues. Germline assignment: CDR1 DFQATT and CDR2 SNEGSKA (reference sequence). Trimming pared 5 bases from V and 6 bases from J, leaving 17 bases between. CDR3 sequence reads: CSASTGRATNSPLHF. The CDR3 DNA is TGCAGTGCTTCCACAGGGCGGGCTACTAATTCACCCCTCCACTTT.

The J gene is TRBJ2-5, the V gene TRBV12-3 or TRBV12-4, with D unresolved. V was shortened by 3 bases and J by 6 bases, with 17 bases between the two germline ends. The CDR3 is made up of 15 amino acids. CDR3 residues: CASSLGFGPPKTQYF. The CDR3 nucleotides read TGTGCCAGCAGTTTGGGTTTCGGGCCCCCCAAGACCCAGTACTTC.

J is TRBJ1-1 and V is TRBV30, with D unresolved. CDR1 is GTSNPN and CDR2 is SVGIG in the germline V gene (reference sequence). The CDR3 spans 16 residues. Trimming shortened V by 2 bases and J by 5 bases, and 21 bases separated the two germline ends. DNA of the CDR3: TGTGCCTGGAGTCCATCTTTGGGCGAAGTCGGTACTGAAGCTTTCTTT. It yields the protein CAWSPSLGEVGTEAFF. Filled out from reference TRBV30 and TRBJ1-1, the complete variable domain reads SQTIHQWPATLVQPVGSPLSLECTVEGTSNPNLYWYRQAAGRGLQLLFYSVGIGQISSEVPQNLSASRPQDRQFILSSKKLLLSDSGFYLCAWSPSLGEVGTEAFFGQGTRLTVV.

The rearrangement links TRBV6-5 to TRBJ2-1; TRBD2 agrees at 8 bases. V lost 6 bases to trimming and J lost 10 bases; unmatched junction nucleotides: 8. The CDR3 totals 13 residues. Looked up from germline, CDR1 is MNHEY and CDR2 is SVGAGI. The CDR3 DNA reads as TGTGCCAGCAGCTATAGCGGGATTAGCGAGCAGTTCTTC. Translated, it gives CASSYSGISEQFF.